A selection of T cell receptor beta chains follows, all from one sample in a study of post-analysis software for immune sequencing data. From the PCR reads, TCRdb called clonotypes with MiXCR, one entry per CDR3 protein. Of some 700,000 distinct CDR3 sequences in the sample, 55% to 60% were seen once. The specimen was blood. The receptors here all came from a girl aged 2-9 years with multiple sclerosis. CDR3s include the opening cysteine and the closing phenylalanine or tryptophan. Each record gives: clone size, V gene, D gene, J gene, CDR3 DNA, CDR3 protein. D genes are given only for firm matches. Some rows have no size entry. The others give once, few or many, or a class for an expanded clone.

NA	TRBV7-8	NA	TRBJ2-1	TGTGCCAGCAACCAATATAGCGCTGGTGAGCAGTTCTTC	CASNQYSAGEQFF
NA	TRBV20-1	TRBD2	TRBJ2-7	TGCAGTGCTAGAGCTACAGCGGGAGGGGACTACGAGCAGTACTTC	CSARATAGGDYEQYF
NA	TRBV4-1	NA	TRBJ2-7	TGCGCCAGCGCTGAGACAGGAGCCTACGAGCAGTACTTC	CASAETGAYEQYF
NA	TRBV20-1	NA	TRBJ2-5	TGCAGTGCTAGCCAGCAAGAGACCCAGTACTTC	CSASQQETQYF
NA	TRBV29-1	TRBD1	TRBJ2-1	TGCAGCGTTGAAACAGGACAGGGAAGCATGAATGAGCAGTTCTTC	CSVETGQGSMNEQFF
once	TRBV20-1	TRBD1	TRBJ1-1	TGCAGTGCCGGGACAGGGGGAACATCGAACACTGAAGCTTTCTTT	CSAGTGGTSNTEAFF
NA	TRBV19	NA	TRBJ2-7	TGTGCCAGTAGTATTACTTCCCAGGGAGGTAAGCAGTACTTC	CASSITSQGGKQYF
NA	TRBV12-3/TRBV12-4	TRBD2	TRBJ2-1	TGTGCCAGCAGTAGCCTAGCGGGGGATGAGCAGTTCTTC	CASSSLAGDEQFF
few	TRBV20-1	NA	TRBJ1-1	TGCAGTGCTAGAACTGAACTGGGAGGCCGGTCTTTCTTT	CSARTELGGRSFF
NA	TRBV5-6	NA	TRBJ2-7	TGTGCCAGCAGCTTGTTCTCCCACGAGCAGTACTTC	CASSLFSHEQYF
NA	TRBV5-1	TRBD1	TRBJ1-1	TGCGCCAGCAAGCAAGGGACAGGGGGCACTGAAGCTTTCTTT	CASKQGTGGTEAFF
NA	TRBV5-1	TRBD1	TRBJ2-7	TGCGCCAGCAGCCCCATATCAGGGGGCTACGAGCAGTACTTC	CASSPISGGYEQYF
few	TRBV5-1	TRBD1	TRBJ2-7	TGCGCCAGCAGCGCCGGGACAGGGGACCACGAGCAGTACTTC	CASSAGTGDHEQYF
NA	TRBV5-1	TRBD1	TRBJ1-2	TGCGCCAGCAGCCCCCATCGGACAGGGGGCGCAGGGGTCTACGGCTACACCTTC	CASSPHRTGGAGVYGYTF
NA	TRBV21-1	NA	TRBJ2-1	TGTGCCAGCAGCTCCAAAGGTCCCCCCCAGGGAAGGCTATCCAATGAGCAGTTCTTC	CASSSKGPPQGRLSNEQFF
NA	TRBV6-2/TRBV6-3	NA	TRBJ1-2	TGTGCCAGCAGGGACGCTACTAACTATGGCTACACCTTC	CASRDATNYGYTF
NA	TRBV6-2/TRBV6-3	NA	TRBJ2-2	TGTGCCAGCAGTTACTGGGTCACCGGGGAGCTGTTTTTT	CASSYWVTGELFF
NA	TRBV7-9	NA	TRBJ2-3	TGTGCCAGCAGCGTAAGAGGGGCGCTGGGCACAGATACGCAGTATTTT	CASSVRGALGTDTQYF
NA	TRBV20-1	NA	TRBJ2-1	TGCAGTGCTAGCTATAGGGTCGATGAGCAGTTCTTC	CSASYRVDEQFF
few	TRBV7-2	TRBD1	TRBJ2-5	TGTGCCAGCAGCCGACAGGGGATGACAAAGACCCAGTACTTC	CASSRQGMTKTQYF
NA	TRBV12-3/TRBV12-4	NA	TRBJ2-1	TGTGCCAGCAACCGTGCAGCTAGCTCCTACAATGAGCAGTTCTTC	CASNRAASSYNEQFF
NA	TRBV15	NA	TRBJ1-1	TGTGCCACCAGCACCTTACAGGGATGGGCTGAAGCTTTCTTT	CATSTLQGWAEAFF
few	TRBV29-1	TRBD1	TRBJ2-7	TGCAGCGTTCAGACGACAGGGGGCTTCTACGAGCAGTACTTC	CSVQTTGGFYEQYF
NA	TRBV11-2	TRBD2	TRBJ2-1	TGTGCCAGCAGCTTCATTGGACTAGCGGGGGCCCAAATGACATATAGCTCCTACAATGAGCAGTTCTTC	CASSFIGLAGAQMTYSSYNEQFF
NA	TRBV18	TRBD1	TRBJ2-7	TGTGCCAGCTCACCGCTGGGACAGGGGGCGACGTACGAGCAGTACTTC	CASSPLGQGATYEQYF
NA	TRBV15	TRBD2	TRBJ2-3	TGTGCCACCAGCAGAGGTTTGACGGGGGGGATCGCAGATACGCAGTATTTT	CATSRGLTGGIADTQYF
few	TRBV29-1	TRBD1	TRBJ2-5	TGCAGCGTTGAGGCAGGGGGAGAGACCCAGTACTTC	CSVEAGGETQYF
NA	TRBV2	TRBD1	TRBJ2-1	TGTGCCAGCAGATCCGGGACAGGGAGCAATGAGCAGTTCTTC	CASRSGTGSNEQFF
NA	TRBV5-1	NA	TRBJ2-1	TGCGCCAGCAGCTTGAACGATGAGCAGTTCTTC	CASSLNDEQFF
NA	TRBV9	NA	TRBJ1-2	TGTGCCAGCAGCGCAGGGGTACAGGGTTTAAGAGGCTACACCTTC	CASSAGVQGLRGYTF
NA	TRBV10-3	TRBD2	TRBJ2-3	TGTGCCATCGGGGGACTAGCGGGAGAAATGGGAGATACGCAGTATTTT	CAIGGLAGEMGDTQYF
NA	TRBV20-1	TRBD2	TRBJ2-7	TGCAGTGCAACCCTCCCTAGCGGGAGTTACGAGCAGTACTTC	CSATLPSGSYEQYF
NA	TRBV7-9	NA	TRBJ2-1	TGTGCCCTCCTAGCCTCCAATGGGCAGTTCTTC	CALLASNGQFF
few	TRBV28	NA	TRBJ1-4	TGTGCCAGCAGTACACAGGGCAATGAAAAACTGTTTTTT	CASSTQGNEKLFF
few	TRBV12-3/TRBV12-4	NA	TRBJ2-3	TGTGCCAGCGGGTTATTGGCAACGGGCACAGATACGCAGTATTTT	CASGLLATGTDTQYF
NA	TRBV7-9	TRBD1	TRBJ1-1	TGTGCCAGCAGCCGTCCAGGGGGCGGTGAAACTGAAGCTTTCTTT	CASSRPGGGETEAFF
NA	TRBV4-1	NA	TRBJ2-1	TGCGCCAGCAGCGAAGTCGCAGGGAGAAGAAATGAGCAGTTCTTC	CASSEVAGRRNEQFF
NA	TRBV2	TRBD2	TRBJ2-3	TGTGCCAACAGACCGACTAGCGCTTCAGATACGCAGTATTTT	CANRPTSASDTQYF
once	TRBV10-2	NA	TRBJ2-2	TGCGCCAGCAGTGAGATGGCCGGGGAGCTGTTTTTT	CASSEMAGELFF
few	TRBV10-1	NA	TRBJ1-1	TGCGCCAGTCAACCGGGGAGCGACACTGAAGCTTTCTTT	CASQPGSDTEAFF
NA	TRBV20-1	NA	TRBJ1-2	TGCAGTGCTAGACCCCCAGATAGGAGCCTCCCGCAGGAAGGCTACACCTTC	CSARPPDRSLPQEGYTF
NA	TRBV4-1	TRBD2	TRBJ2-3	TGCGCCAGCAGCCTCAAGATACGGCTGGGCGGGGGTTACACAGATACGCAGTATTTT	CASSLKIRLGGGYTDTQYF
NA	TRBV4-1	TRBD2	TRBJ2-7	TGCGCCAGCAGCCAAGACGGGGTGCTAGCGGGCCAGAAATTCTACGAGCAGTACTTC	CASSQDGVLAGQKFYEQYF
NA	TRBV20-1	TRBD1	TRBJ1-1	TGCAGTGCTGGACGGGACAGGAGGACTGAAGCTTTCTTT	CSAGRDRRTEAFF
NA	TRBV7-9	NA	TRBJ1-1	TGTGCCAGCAGCCCCCAGCAGGGGAGAACCACTGAAGCTTTCTTT	CASSPQQGRTTEAFF
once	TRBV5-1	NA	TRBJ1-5	TGCGCCAGCAGCTTGGCCGGAGGCAACTATCAGCCCCAGCATTTT	CASSLAGGNYQPQHF
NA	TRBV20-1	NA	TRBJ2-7	TGCAGTGCTAGGCGGGTCTACGAGCAGTACTTC	CSARRVYEQYF
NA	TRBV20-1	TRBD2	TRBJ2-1	TGCAGTGCCACGTGGAATGAGCTAGCGGGAGGGGGAAATGAGCAGTTCTTC	CSATWNELAGGGNEQFF
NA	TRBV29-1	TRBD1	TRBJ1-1	TGCAGCGCCGTCCCGGGACAGGGTAGCACTGAAGCTTTCTTT	CSAVPGQGSTEAFF
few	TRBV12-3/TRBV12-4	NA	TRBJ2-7	TGTGCCAGCAAGAGGGACTCCTACGAGCAGTACTTC	CASKRDSYEQYF
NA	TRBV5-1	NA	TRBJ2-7	TGCGCCAGCAGCTTGGATAGGATAAGACAGAACGAGCAGTACTTC	CASSLDRIRQNEQYF
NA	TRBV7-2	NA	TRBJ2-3	TGTGCCAGCACCCGGGCGGGCAGTCCGCAGTATTTT	CASTRAGSPQYF
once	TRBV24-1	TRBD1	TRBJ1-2	TGTGCCACCAGTGATGCGGACAGGAGCTATGGCTACACCTTC	CATSDADRSYGYTF
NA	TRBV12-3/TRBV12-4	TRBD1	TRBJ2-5	TGTGCCAGCAGTTTCTTCGGGACAGAAGAGACCCAGTACTTC	CASSFFGTEETQYF
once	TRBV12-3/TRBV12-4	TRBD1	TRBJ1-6	TGTGCCAGCAGGGGCGGGGGACAGGGTGATTCACCCCTCCACTTT	CASRGGGQGDSPLHF
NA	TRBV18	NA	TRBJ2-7	TGTGCCAGCTCACAGGGATGGGGGGATGAGCAGTACTTC	CASSQGWGDEQYF
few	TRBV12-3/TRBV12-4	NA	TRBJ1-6	TGTGCCAGCAGTTCAAGGAGCTCCTATAATTCACCCCTCCACTTT	CASSSRSSYNSPLHF
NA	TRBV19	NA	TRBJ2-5	TGTGCCAGTAGTCCCGAACGGGGCCAAGAGACCCAGTACTTC	CASSPERGQETQYF
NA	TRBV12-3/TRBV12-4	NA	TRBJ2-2	TGTGCCAGCAGTCCCCCGAGGGACGGGGAGCTGTTTTTT	CASSPPRDGELFF